Following are 8 T cell receptor beta chains from one sample sequenced in a study of T cell responses to AZD1222 COVID-19 vaccine (dated by TCRdb to 2020 to 2022). Library creation used the immunoSEQ multiplex PCR assay. As stored in TCRdb, this immuneACCESS dataset retains in-frame rearrangements with V and J assigned. A fraction of the clones does not appear; measured against another copy, unresolved V genes explain less than half of the discrepancy, and the remainder lacks a known reason. For this sample there are approximately 90,000 clones; about 86% appear just once. The ten largest make up around 8% of the sample. The sample's time point label, decoded: baseline before first vaccination. The sequencing used peripheral blood, collected on day 0 of AZD1222 vaccination. Receptors originate from an adult in good health.

The chain carries TRBV7-9 and TRBJ1-1; D call uncertain. The V end was cut by 2 bases, the J end by 3 bases, with 7 bases between. The CDR3 is made up of 13 amino acids. Looked up from germline, CDR1 is SEHNR and CDR2 is FQNEAQ (reference sequence). In nucleotides, the CDR3 is TGTGCCAGCAGCTTACGGGGAGACACTGAAGCTTTCTTT. Its translation: CASSLRGDTEAFF.

The chain links TRBV5-1 to TRBJ2-2; D not certain. CDR1 SGHRS and CDR2 YFSETQ come from the germline V gene. V lost 3 bases and J 6 bases, leaving 9 bases between the germline ends. CDR3 length equals 13 residues. The CDR3 spells CASSYPSAGELFF. CDR3 bases: TGCGCCAGCAGCTACCCTAGTGCCGGGGAGCTGTTTTTT.

The chain joins TRBV19 to TRBJ1-4; D perhaps matches TRBD1 (5 bases). The length of the CDR3 is 13 residues. Germline values: CDR1 LNHDA, CDR2 SQIVND (reference sequence). V was trimmed by 5 bases and J by 8 bases, leaving 12 bases between them. CDR3 sequence (DNA): TGTGCCAGTAGTGGAGAGGGGTACGAAAAACTGTTTTTT. Amino acid sequence: CASSGEGYEKLFF.

The J gene is TRBJ2-3, the V gene TRBV28; 8 bases match TRBD1. From germline, CDR1 is MDHEN and CDR2 SYDVKM. This CDR3 is built from 14 residues. V shed 2 bases, J shed 7 bases, and the junction held 5 bases outside the gene matches. The CDR3 DNA reads TGTGCCAGCAGTTTAGCTCAGGGGGCGTATACGCAGTATTTT. It specifies CASSLAQGAYTQYF.

In its sample, this clone was seen once. This chain joins TRBV9 and TRBJ1-5; 9 bases fit TRBD1. The CDR3 spans 15 residues. In germline, CDR1 is SGDLS, CDR2 YYNGEE. Germline trimming cut 4 bases from V and 2 bases from J; bases unmatched to any gene: 4. DNA of the CDR3: TGTGCCAGCAGCACAGGGGGCAGGGGCAATCAGCCCCAGCATTTT. Protein product: CASSTGGRGNQPQHF.

The chain couples TRBV4-2 to TRBJ1-3; D perhaps matches TRBD1 (6 bases). This CDR3 contains 16 residues. CDR1 is LGHNA, CDR2 YNFKEQ, per germline. Trimming pared 4 bases from V and 0 bases from J, leaving 13 bases between. CDR3 nucleotide sequence: TGTGCCAGCAGCCGTTCCCAGGGGTCCTCTGGAAACACCATATATTTT. Residues: CASSRSQGSSGNTIYF.

The J gene is TRBJ2-6, the V gene TRBV7-3, with D uncertain. Per germline, CDR1 SGHTA and CDR2 FQGTGA. Deletions cut 5 bases from V and 0 bases from J, with 11 bases between. CDR3 length equals 16 residues. This chain's CDR3 is CASSPQGHSGANVLTF. The CDR3 DNA reads as TGTGCCAGCAGCCCACAAGGTCACTCTGGGGCCAACGTCCTGACTTTC.

The J gene is TRBJ1-1, the V gene TRBV7-9; TRBD1 matches 9 bases. The CDR3 spans 13 residues. The germline V gene has CDR1 SEHNR and CDR2 FQNEAQ (reference sequence). The trim removed 8 bases at V and 1 base at J, leaving 2 bases unmatched. The CDR3 DNA is TGTGCCAGCGACAGGGGGACGAACACTGAAGCTTTCTTT. This encodes CASDRGTNTEAFF.